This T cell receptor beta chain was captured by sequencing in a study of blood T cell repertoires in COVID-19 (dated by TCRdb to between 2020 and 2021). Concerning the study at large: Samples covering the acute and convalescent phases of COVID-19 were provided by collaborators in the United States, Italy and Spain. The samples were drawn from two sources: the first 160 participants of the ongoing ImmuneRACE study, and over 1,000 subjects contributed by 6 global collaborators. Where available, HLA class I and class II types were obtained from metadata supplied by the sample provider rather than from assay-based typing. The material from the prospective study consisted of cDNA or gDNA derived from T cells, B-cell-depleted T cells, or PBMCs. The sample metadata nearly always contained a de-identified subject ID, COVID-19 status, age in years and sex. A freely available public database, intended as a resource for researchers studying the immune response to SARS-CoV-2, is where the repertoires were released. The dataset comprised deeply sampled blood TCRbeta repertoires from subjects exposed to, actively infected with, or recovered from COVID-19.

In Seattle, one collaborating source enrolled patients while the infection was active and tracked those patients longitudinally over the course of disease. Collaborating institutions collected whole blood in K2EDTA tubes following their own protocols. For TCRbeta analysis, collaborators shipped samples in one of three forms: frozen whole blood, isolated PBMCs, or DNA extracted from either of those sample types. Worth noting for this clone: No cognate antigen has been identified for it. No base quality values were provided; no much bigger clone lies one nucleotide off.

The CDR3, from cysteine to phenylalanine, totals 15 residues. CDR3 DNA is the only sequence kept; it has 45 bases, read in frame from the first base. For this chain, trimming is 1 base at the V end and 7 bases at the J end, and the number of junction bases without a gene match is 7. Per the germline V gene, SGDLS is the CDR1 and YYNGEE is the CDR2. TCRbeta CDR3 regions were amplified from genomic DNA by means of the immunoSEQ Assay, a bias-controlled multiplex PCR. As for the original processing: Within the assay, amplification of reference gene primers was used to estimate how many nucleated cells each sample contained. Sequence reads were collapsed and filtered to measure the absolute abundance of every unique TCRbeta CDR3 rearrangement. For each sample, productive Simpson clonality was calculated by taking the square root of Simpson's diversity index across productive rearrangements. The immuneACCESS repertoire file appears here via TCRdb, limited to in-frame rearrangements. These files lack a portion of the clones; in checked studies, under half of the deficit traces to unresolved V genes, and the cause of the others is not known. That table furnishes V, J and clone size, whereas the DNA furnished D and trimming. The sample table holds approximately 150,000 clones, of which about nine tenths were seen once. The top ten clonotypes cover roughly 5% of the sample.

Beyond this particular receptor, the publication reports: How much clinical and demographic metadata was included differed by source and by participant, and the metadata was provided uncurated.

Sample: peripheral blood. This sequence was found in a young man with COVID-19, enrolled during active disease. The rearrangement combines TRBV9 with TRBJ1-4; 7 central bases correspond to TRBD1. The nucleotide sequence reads TGTGCCAGCAGCGTACGGGCCAGGGGGGTTGAAAAACTGTTTTTT. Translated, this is CASSVRARGVEKLFF.